One sample yielded the 15 T cell receptor beta chains listed below, sequenced in a study of cytomegalovirus exposure and HLA in healthy donors. Amplification used 60 Vbeta primers and 13 Jbeta primers. Some clones are missing from TCRdb's copy, which holds only in-frame ones; the method was immunoSEQ multiplex PCR. The sample has about 190,000 clones, roughly 77% seen once. Sequencing was carried out using PBMCs. All receptors derive from a woman between 25 and 40 years old in good health and CMV-seropositive.

This clone was counted between two and nine times. The chain employs TRBV2 and TRBJ2-1; the match to TRBD2 covers 8 bases. CDR1 is SNHLY, CDR2 FYNNEI, per germline. The V and J ends lost 3 bases and 6 bases, in that order; junction bases with no gene match: 4. The length of the CDR3 is 14 residues. CDR3 sequence reads: CASSEGLVTNEQFF. The CDR3 DNA reads TGTGCCAGCAGTGAGGGACTAGTTACCAATGAGCAGTTCTTC.

The chain links TRBV10-3 to TRBJ1-6; no reliable D call. The CDR3 extends over 15 amino acids. V lost 3 bases and J lost 0, with 6 bases in between. Germline-derived CDR1 and CDR2 are ENHRY and SYGVKD. The CDR3 sequence is CAISEGSSYNSPLHF. CDR3 bases: TGTGCCATCAGTGAAGGGAGCTCCTATAATTCACCCCTCCACTTT.

The count of this clone is one. V and J are TRBV7-9 and TRBJ2-5; D gene unclear. Germline CDR1 is SEHNR and CDR2 is FQNEAQ (reference sequence). The CDR3 sequence is 14 residues long. V was pared by 1 base and J by 5 bases, with 11 bases between. Here the CDR3 DNA reads TGTGCCAGCAGCTTAGAGTCGGGTGCGGAGACCCAGTACTTC. It specifies CASSLESGAETQYF.

The genes are TRBV4-1 and TRBJ2-1; 9 positions match TRBD2. V shed 4 bases, J shed 7 bases, and the junction held 5 bases outside the gene matches. Germline loops: CDR1 MGHRA, CDR2 YSYEKL. The CDR3 is 14 residues long. CDR3 nucleotides: TGCGCCAGCAGCCTGGGACTAGCTCTAAATGAGCAGTTCTTC. It encodes CASSLGLALNEQFF.

V is TRBV5-1 and J is TRBJ2-2; TRBD1 aligns across 10 bases. The CDR3 spans 17 residues. V dropped 0 bases and J dropped 3; count of bases not matched to a gene: 5. Germline values: CDR1 SGHRS, CDR2 YFSETQ. CDR3 protein: CASSLAEDRGDTGELFF. CDR3 sequence (DNA): TGCGCCAGCAGCTTGGCCGAGGACAGGGGGGACACCGGGGAGCTGTTTTTT.

This clone was observed a single time. CDR3 DNA sequence: TGCGCCAGCAGCCAAGACTCCGGACTAGCGCTCTACGAGCAGTACTTC. Translating gives CASSQDSGLALYEQYF. The chain employs TRBV4-1 and TRBJ2-5; TRBD2 matches 9 bases. Gene TRBJ2-7 matches the end of the DNA better, so the J call may be wrong. Germline values: CDR1 MGHRA, CDR2 YSYEKL. The CDR3 runs to 16 residues.

V usage is TRBV27 and J usage is TRBJ2-7; 7 positions agree with TRBD2. The germline V gene encodes CDR1 MNHEY and CDR2 SMNVEV (reference sequence). Losses at the gene ends were 3 bases for V and 4 bases for J; bases not matched to a gene: 6. This CDR3 is built from 14 residues. The CDR3 reads CASSFGGSGYEQYF. The DNA of the CDR3 is TGTGCCAGCAGTTTTGGCGGGAGCGGATACGAGCAGTACTTC.

The CDR3 spells CASSLGEGANEQYF. The CDR3 region has the DNA TGTGCCAGCAGCTTAGGGGAGGGGGCCAACGAGCAGTACTTC. The chain joins TRBV13 to TRBJ2-7; weak D call: TRBD1 (7 bases). V dropped 0 bases and J dropped 5 bases, with 11 bases sitting between them. CDR3 length: 14 amino acids. Germline V gene sequence: CDR1 PRHDT, CDR2 FYEKMQ (reference sequence).

The chain combines TRBV18 with TRBJ1-1; D might be TRBD1 (6 bases). The V end lost 3 bases, the J end lost 4 bases, and 12 bases lay between the germline ends. Looked up from germline, CDR1 is KGHSH and CDR2 is LQKENI. This CDR3 has 14 amino acids. The CDR3 spells CASSPQTGGTEAFF. The CDR3 DNA sequence: TGTGCCAGCTCACCGCAGACAGGTGGCACTGAAGCTTTCTTT.

The chain combines TRBV19 with TRBJ2-2; a possible D gene is TRBD2 (6 bases). V lost 7 bases to trimming and J lost 4 bases, with 16 bases between them. The CDR3 extends over 15 amino acids. CDR1 is LNHDA and CDR2 is SQIVND in the germline V gene (reference sequence). In DNA, the CDR3 is TGTGCCAGTACGGAATGGGAGGAGTCCACCGGGGAGCTGTTTTTT. It codes for CASTEWEESTGELFF.

CDR3 in DNA: TGTGCCAGTAGGGAGCTCGGCTCTGGAAACACCATATATTTT. Amino acids: CASRELGSGNTIYF. The chain has TRBV19 and TRBJ1-3; the D is unclear. Germline CDR1 is LNHDA and CDR2 is SQIVND (reference sequence). The CDR3 consists of 14 residues. The V gene lost 6 bases and the J gene lost 0 bases, with 9 bases spanning the gap.

This chain joins TRBV5-6 and TRBJ2-3; no clear D. The CDR3 consists of 14 residues. V lost 1 base, J lost 0 bases, and 6 bases lay in between. Germline CDR1 reads SGHDT; CDR2 reads YYEEEE. The CDR3 sequence: CASSLWASTDTQYF. The CDR3 coding sequence is TGTGCCAGCAGCTTGTGGGCTAGCACAGATACGCAGTATTTT.

The chain employs TRBV10-1 and TRBJ2-3; 8 bases agree with TRBD2. The CDR3 sequence is 14 residues long. The V gene end was trimmed by 6 bases and the J gene end by 1 base; junction bases not matched to a gene: 3. CDR1 is WNHNN and CDR2 is SYGVQD in the germline V gene (reference sequence). In DNA, the CDR3 is TGCGCCAGCAGCAGCGGGGGAGGCACAGATACGCAGTATTTT. Translated, it gives CASSSGGGTDTQYF.

This chain connects TRBV19 to TRBJ1-5; D is unclear. V was cut by 5 bases and J by 3 bases, with 8 bases left in between. The CDR3 sequence is 13 residues long. The germline gives CDR1 LNHDA, CDR2 SQIVND (reference sequence). Written as DNA, the CDR3 is TGTGCCAGTAGTGAACTCATCAATCAGCCCCAGCATTTT. It translates to CASSELINQPQHF.

V usage is TRBV5-1 and J usage is TRBJ2-1; 14 bases line up with TRBD2. After removal of 4 bases from V and 7 bases from J, the junction contained 10 bases not matched to a gene. The CDR3 totals 17 residues. Germline V gene data show CDR1 as SGHRS and CDR2 as YFSETQ. The CDR3 nucleotides read TGCGCCAGCAGCCCCAACGGACTAGCGGGAGGTAGGAATGAGCAGTTCTTC. Protein sequence: CASSPNGLAGGRNEQFF.